These T cell receptor beta chains were read from a single sample in a study of cytomegalovirus exposure and HLA in healthy donors. Data came from immunoSEQ multiplex PCR; TCRdb stores just in-frame clones and leaves some out. The sample has 100,000 to 150,000 clones, approximately 88% seen once. Sequencing input: PBMCs. The receptors stem from a woman between 18 and 29 years old in good health and CMV-seronegative. Each CDR3 is given with its conserved first and last residue. D genes are given only for firm matches.

v_call d_call cdr3_aa
TRBV5-1 NA CASTGGTSRFTDTQYF
TRBV2 TRBD1 CASSEAGTGYYGYTF
TRBV10-1 NA CASSEKSSSPTNSYGYTF
TRBV4-1 NA CASSQVTGYGYTF
TRBV5-1 TRBD1 CASSQERQGYTEAFF
TRBV5-4 TRBD2 CASSLAPGGIGETQYF
TRBV5-1 TRBD2 CASSLPTSGTYTDTQYF
TRBV21-1 NA CASTLVEALNTGELFF
TRBV7-2 NA CASRYSSGNTIYF
TRBV29-1 NA CSVDSGNYGYTF
TRBV11-3 NA CASSPPGYQETQYF
TRBV28 NA CASSLKGYEQYF
TRBV7-3 NA CASSFEDRRCSYEQYF
TRBV14 TRBD2 CASSQAGLALGSYNEQFF
TRBV4-1 TRBD2 CASSRFRTSNEQYF
TRBV28 TRBD1 CATKRIDGTGVYGYTF
TRBV5-6 TRBD1 CASRNGPTGEQFF
TRBV11-3 NA CASSLGRVLAQYF
TRBV7-8 TRBD2 CASSSRGLAASNEQFF
TRBV30 TRBD1 CAWGPLPGQHNQPQHF
TRBV6-1 TRBD2 CASSEWASGVNTGELFF
TRBV4-2 NA CASSQDAGSREQFF
TRBV11-2 TRBD2 CASSSLTSGQETQYF
TRBV11-2 TRBD2 CASSPGLAGADTQYF
TRBV4-1 NA CASSQRRGNYEQYF
TRBV18 NA CASSPRKGAKDTQYF
TRBV29-1 NA CSVEYQYGYTF
TRBV28 TRBD1 CASSSTGQEQYF
TRBV7-9 TRBD1 CASSSSGQEIYGYTF
TRBV7-9 NA CASSFADTGPDTQYF
TRBV19 TRBD1 CASSISGQGSIEQYF
TRBV4-1 NA CATSGLLGYEQYF
TRBV7-9 NA CASSFVDGTQYF
TRBV7-9 NA CASSLLQGRGEQYF
TRBV10-2 TRBD2 CASRDPGLASGERETQYF
TRBV29-1 NA CSVLGGNREQYF
TRBV10-3 TRBD1 CAITSGGLGTYEQYF
TRBV18 NA CASSPLPGQNTEAFF
TRBV6-6 NA CASSYGGNQPQHF
TRBV2 NA CASIGGGPSDGELFF